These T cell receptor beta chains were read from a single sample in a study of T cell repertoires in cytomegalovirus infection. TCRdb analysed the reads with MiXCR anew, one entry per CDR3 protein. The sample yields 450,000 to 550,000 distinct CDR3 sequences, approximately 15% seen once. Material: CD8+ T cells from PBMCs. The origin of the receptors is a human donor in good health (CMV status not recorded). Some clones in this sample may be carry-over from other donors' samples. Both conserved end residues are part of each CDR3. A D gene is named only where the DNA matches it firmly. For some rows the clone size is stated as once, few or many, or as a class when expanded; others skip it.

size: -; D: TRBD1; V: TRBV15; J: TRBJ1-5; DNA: TGTGCCACCAGCATTGGGACAGGGGGGAATCAGCCCCAGCATTTT; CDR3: CATSIGTGGNQPQHF
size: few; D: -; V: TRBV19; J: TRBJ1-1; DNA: TGTGCCAGTAAGGGGACCAGGGAACTCATGAACACTGAAGCTTTCTTT; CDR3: CASKGTRELMNTEAFF
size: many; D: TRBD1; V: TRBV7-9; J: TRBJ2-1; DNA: TGTGCCAGCAGGTCACAGGGGGTCACCTACAATGAGCAGTTCTTC; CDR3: CASRSQGVTYNEQFF
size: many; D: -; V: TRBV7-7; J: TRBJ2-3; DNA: TGTGCCAGCAGCTTGACGGGGGGCCGCACAGATACGCAGTATTTT; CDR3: CASSLTGGRTDTQYF
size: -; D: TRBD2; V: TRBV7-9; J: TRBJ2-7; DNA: TGTGCCAGCAGCTTAAGCCCGGAAGCGGGGACCTACGAGCAGTACTTC; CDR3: CASSLSPEAGTYEQYF
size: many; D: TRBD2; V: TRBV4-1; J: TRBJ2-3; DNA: TGCGCCAGCAGCCCATGGACTAGCGGGAGGCCAGATACGCAGTATTTT; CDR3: CASSPWTSGRPDTQYF
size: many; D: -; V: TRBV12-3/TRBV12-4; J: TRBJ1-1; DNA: TGTGCCAGCAGTTTCGTCAGGATGAACACTGAAGCTTTCTTT; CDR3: CASSFVRMNTEAFF
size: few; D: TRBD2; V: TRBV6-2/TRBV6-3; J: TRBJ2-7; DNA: TGTGCCAGCCTTCCGATGCGGGAGTTGGCCGAGCAGTACTTC; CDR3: CASLPMRELAEQYF
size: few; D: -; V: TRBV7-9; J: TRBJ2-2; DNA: TGTGCCAGTCATGACACCGGGGAGCTGTTTTTT; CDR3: CASHDTGELFF
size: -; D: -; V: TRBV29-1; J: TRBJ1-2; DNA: TGCAGCGTTTTCAGGGATTATGGCTACACCTTC; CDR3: CSVFRDYGYTF
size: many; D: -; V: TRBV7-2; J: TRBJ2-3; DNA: TGTGCCAGCAGCTTCCCAGCGGTTTACACAGATACGCAGTATTTT; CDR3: CASSFPAVYTDTQYF
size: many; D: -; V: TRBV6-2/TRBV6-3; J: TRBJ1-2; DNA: TGTGCCAGCAGTTACCCGGACAGTTTGAACTATGGCTACACCTTC; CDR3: CASSYPDSLNYGYTF
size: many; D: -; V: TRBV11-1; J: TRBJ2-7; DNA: TGTGCCAGCAGCTTACGAACAGGAGAGTCCTACGAGCAGTACTTC; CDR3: CASSLRTGESYEQYF
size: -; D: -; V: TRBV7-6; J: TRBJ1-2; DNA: TGTGCCAGAAGCCCACACCCTATGAGGGGGGAGCCCAATGGCTACACCTTC; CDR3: CARSPHPMRGEPNGYTF
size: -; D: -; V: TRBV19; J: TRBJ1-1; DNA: TGTGCCAGTAGTATAGGAAGGGGTATGAACACTGAAGCTTTCTTT; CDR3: CASSIGRGMNTEAFF
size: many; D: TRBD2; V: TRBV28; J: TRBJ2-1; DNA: TGTGCCAGCAGTTTATGGAAACTAGCGGGAGTATACAATGAGCAGTTCTTC; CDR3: CASSLWKLAGVYNEQFF
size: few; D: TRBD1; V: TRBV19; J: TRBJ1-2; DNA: TGTGCCAGCTGGGGACAGGCAGGAAACTATGGCTACACCTTC; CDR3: CASWGQAGNYGYTF